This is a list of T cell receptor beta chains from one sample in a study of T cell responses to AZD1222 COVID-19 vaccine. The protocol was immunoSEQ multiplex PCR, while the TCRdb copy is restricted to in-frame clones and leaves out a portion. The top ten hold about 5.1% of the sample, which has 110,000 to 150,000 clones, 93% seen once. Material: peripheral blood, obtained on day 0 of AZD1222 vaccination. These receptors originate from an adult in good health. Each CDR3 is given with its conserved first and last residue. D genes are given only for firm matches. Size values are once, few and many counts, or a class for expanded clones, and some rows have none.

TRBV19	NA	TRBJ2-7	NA	CASSILQGYEQYF	TGTGCCAGTAGTATATTACAGGGCTACGAGCAGTACTTC
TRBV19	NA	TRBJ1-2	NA	CASIRGNYGYTF	TGTGCCAGTATCAGAGGCAACTATGGCTACACCTTC
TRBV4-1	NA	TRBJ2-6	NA	CASSPHRGGGGGGANVLTF	TGCGCCAGCAGCCCCCACCGCGGGGGAGGGGGCGGTGGGGCCAACGTCCTGACTTTC
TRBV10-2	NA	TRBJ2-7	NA	CASMVAGTYEQYF	TGCGCCAGCATGGTAGCAGGCACATACGAGCAGTACTTC
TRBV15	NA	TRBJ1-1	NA	CATSRDLPGNTEAFF	TGTGCCACCAGCAGAGATTTGCCAGGGAACACTGAAGCTTTCTTT
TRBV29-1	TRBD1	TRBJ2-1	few	CSVEGQGNEQFF	TGCAGCGTTGAGGGACAGGGGAATGAGCAGTTCTTC
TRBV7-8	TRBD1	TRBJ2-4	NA	CASSLRDRKNIQYF	TGTGCCAGCAGCTTACGGGACAGAAAAAACATTCAGTACTTC
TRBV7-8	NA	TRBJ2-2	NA	CASSLQEPFNTGELFF	TGTGCCAGCAGCTTACAGGAGCCGTTTAACACCGGGGAGCTGTTTTTT
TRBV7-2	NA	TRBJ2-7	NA	CASSLNGAGSYEQYF	TGTGCCAGCAGCTTAAATGGCGCGGGGTCCTACGAGCAGTACTTC
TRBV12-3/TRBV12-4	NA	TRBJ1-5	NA	CASTIDGNQPQHF	TGTGCCAGCACAATAGATGGCAATCAGCCCCAGCATTTT
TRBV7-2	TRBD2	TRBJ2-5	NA	CASSFHGLADQETQYF	TGTGCCAGCAGCTTCCACGGACTAGCGGATCAAGAGACCCAGTACTTC
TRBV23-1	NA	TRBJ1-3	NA	CASSRDEGGNTIYF	TGCGCCAGCAGTCGCGACGAGGGCGGAAACACCATATATTTT
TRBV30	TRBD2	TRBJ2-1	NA	CAWSRLAGNLGQFF	TGTGCCTGGAGTAGACTAGCGGGGAATCTTGGGCAGTTCTTC
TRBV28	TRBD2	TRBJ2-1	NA	CATIGTSAYNEQFF	TGTGCCACGATCGGGACTAGCGCCTACAATGAGCAGTTCTTC
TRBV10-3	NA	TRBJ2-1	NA	CAISESTRGGIYNEQFF	TGTGCCATCAGTGAGTCGACTCGTGGAGGGATCTACAATGAGCAGTTCTTC
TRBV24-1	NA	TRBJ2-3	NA	CATSDLQGSPDTQYF	TGTGCCACCAGTGATTTACAGGGAAGTCCAGATACGCAGTATTTT
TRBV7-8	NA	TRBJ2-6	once	CASSLDGLGSGANVLTF	TGTGCCAGCAGCTTAGATGGGTTAGGCTCTGGGGCCAACGTCCTGACTTTC
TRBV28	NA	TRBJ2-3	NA	CAEGRSTDTQYF	TGTGCGGAGGGGCGGAGCACAGATACGCAGTATTTT
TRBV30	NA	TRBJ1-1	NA	CAWGHREAFF	TGTGCCTGGGGACACCGCGAAGCTTTCTTT
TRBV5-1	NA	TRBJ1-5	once	CASRDFNQPQHF	TGCGCCAGCAGGGACTTTAATCAGCCCCAGCATTTT
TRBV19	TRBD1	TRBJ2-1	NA	CASSMWTGGRNEQFF	TGTGCCAGTAGTATGTGGACAGGGGGCAGAAATGAGCAGTTCTTC
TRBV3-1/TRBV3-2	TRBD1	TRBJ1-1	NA	CASSHGTGYTEAFF	TGTGCCAGCAGTCACGGGACAGGGTACACTGAAGCTTTCTTT
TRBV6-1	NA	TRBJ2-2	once	CASSEALGTGELFF	TGTGCCAGCAGTGAAGCGCTAGGAACCGGGGAGCTGTTTTTT
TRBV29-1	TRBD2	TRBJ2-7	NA	CSVAASSGGSEQYF	TGCAGCGTTGCGGCAAGTTCCGGGGGGAGCGAGCAGTACTTC
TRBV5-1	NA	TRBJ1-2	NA	CASSLDRANYGYTF	TGCGCCAGCAGCTTGGACAGGGCTAACTATGGCTACACCTTC
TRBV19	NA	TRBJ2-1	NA	CASSIERWADEQFF	TGTGCCAGTAGTATAGAAAGATGGGCCGATGAGCAGTTCTTC
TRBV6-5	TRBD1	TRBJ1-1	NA	CASMDTGGGAFF	TGTGCCAGCATGGATACAGGGGGGGGTGCTTTCTTT
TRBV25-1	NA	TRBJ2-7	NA	CASSESGRGSYEQYF	TGTGCCAGCAGTGAATCGGGTAGGGGTTCCTACGAGCAGTACTTC